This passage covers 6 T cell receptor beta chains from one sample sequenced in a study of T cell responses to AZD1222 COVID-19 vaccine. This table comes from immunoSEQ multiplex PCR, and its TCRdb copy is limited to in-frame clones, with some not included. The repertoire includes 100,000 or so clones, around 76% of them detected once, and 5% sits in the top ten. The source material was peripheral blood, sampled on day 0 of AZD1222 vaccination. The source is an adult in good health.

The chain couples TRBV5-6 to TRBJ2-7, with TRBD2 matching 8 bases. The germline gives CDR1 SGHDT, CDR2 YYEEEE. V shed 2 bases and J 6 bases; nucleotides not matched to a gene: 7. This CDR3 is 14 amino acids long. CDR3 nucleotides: TGTGCCAGCAGCTTAGGGCGGGGGGCCCGCGAGCAGTACTTC. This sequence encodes CASSLGRGAREQYF.

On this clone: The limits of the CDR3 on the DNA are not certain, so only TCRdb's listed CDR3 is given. The CDR3 protein is CASSVALGSGRPVF. J is TRBJ2-4 and V is TRBV9. The CDR3 extends over 14 residues, inclusive of both ends. Germline V CDR1 and CDR2: SGDLS, YYNGEE.

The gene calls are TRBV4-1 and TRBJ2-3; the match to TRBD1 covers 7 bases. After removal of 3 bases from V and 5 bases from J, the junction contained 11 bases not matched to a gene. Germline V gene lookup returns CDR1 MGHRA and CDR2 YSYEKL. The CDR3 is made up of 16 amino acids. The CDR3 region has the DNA TGCGCCAGCAGCCACTATCGGGACAGCTCACGAGATACGCAGTATTTT. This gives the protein CASSHYRDSSRDTQYF.

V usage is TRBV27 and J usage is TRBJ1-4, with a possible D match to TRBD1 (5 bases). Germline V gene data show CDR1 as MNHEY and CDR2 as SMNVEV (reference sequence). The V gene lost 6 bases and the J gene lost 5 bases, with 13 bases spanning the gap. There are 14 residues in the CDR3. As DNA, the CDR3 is TGTGCCAGCAGCCCTTGGGACTCGAATGAAAAACTGTTTTTT. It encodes CASSPWDSNEKLFF.

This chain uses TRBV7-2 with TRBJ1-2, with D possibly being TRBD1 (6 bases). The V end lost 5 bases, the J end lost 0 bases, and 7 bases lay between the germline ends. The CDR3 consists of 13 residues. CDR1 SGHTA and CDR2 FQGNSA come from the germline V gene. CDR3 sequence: CASSRQANYGYTF. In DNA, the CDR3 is TGTGCCAGCAGCCGACAGGCTAACTATGGCTACACCTTC.

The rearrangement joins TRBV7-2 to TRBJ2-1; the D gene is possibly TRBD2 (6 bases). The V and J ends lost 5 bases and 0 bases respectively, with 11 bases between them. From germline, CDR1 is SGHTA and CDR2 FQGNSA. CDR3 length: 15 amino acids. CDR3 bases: TGTGCCAGCAGCCCTGCGGGGAGCTCCTACAATGAGCAGTTCTTC. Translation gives CASSPAGSSYNEQFF.